Presented here are 20 T cell receptor beta chains from one specimen sequenced in a study of blood T cells in healthy people across ages. Through a sample-barcoded 5' primer and a J-beta primer mix, a second PCR was run for 7 to 11 cycles. TCRdb independently ran MiXCR on the 5' RACE reads; one entry per CDR3 protein. Of about 970,000 distinct CDR3 sequences detected, roughly half appear once; the ten largest clones hold 20% to 25%. Material: blood. These TCRs come from a woman aged 55 to 70 in good health.

The chain links TRBV6-6 to TRBJ1-1, with D unclear. This CDR3 spans 11 amino acids. V gave up 4 bases and J gave up 7 bases, with 7 bases separating them. Germline CDR1 and CDR2: MNHNY and SVGAGI (reference sequence). The chain's CDR3 is CASSSRNEAFF. The DNA of the CDR3 is TGTGCCAGCAGTTCACGAAATGAAGCTTTCTTT.

The sample holds a few counts of this clonotype. V gene TRBV4-2 combines with J gene TRBJ2-1; 8 bases line up with TRBD2. Germline V gives CDR1 LGHNA, CDR2 YNFKEQ. The ends lost 4 bases at V and 7 bases at J; junction bases unmatched: 12. CDR3 length: 16 residues. DNA for the CDR3: TGTGCCAGCAGCCCCGGGAGAGCGGGAGTAGGTAATGAGCAGTTCTTC. Protein: CASSPGRAGVGNEQFF.

The chain uses TRBV7-2 and TRBJ2-1; 8 positions match TRBD1. CDR1 is SGHTA, CDR2 FQGNSA, per germline. This CDR3 comprises 14 residues. V lost 6 bases and J lost 4; bases outside the gene matches: 5. This CDR3 is CASSWTGLYNEQFF. CDR3 sequence (DNA): TGTGCCAGCAGTTGGACAGGGCTATACAATGAGCAGTTCTTC.

The V call is TRBV29-1, the J call TRBJ2-5, with TRBD1 matching over 9 bases. Germline V CDR1 and CDR2: SQVTM, ANQGSEA. The CDR3 covers 16 residues. Losses at the gene ends were 4 bases for V and 11 bases for J; bases not matched to a gene: 20. The CDR3 loop is CSVGGAGQGRYNEQYF. The CDR3 DNA reads TGCAGCGTTGGAGGGGCGGGACAGGGACGATACAATGAGCAGTACTTC.

This clonotype appeared once. The CDR3 coding sequence is TGTGCCAGCAGCGTAGACGGGGGAACCTACTACGAGCAGTACTTC. The encoded protein is CASSVDGGTYYEQYF. The chain uses TRBV9 and TRBJ2-5, with a weak D call TRBD2 (6 bases). The J call is uncertain, as TRBJ2-7 better fits the DNA end. This CDR3 region has 15 residues. Per the germline V gene, CDR1 is SGDLS and CDR2 is YYNGEE.

The genes are TRBV18 and TRBJ2-5; D gene unclear. The germline V and J ends were trimmed by 3 bases and 1 base, with 6 bases remaining between them. CDR1 and CDR2 (germline): KGHSH, LQKENI. This CDR3 has 13 amino acids. In DNA, the CDR3 is TGTGCCAGCTCACCTATCCTCCAAGAGACCCAGTACTTC. Its protein is CASSPILQETQYF. Variable domain in full (rest from reference TRBV18 and TRBJ2-5): NAGVMQNPRHLVRRRGQEARLRCSPMKGHSHVYWYRQLPEEGLKFMVYLQKENIIDESGMPKERFSAEFPKEGPSILRIQQVVRGDSAAYFCASSPILQETQYFGPGTRLLVL.

This clonotype appeared a few times. The V call is TRBV20-1, the J call TRBJ2-7, with D tentatively TRBD1 (5 bases). The CDR3 runs to 14 residues. Trimming stripped 4 bases from V and 3 bases from J, with 16 bases between. Germline V lookup: CDR1 DFQATT, CDR2 SNEGSKA (reference sequence). The CDR3 DNA reads TGCAGTGCTAAAGGGGCCGGTCTTTACTACGAGCAGTACTTC. Translating gives CSAKGAGLYYEQYF.

This clonotype was found once. The chain combines TRBV6-5 with TRBJ1-5; D not resolved. Germline V gene data show CDR1 as MNHEY and CDR2 as SVGAGI. Trimming removed 6 bases from V and 2 bases from J, with 14 bases in between. This CDR3 is built from 15 residues. This chain's CDR3 is CASRGYGSGNQPQHF. The DNA of the CDR3 is TGTGCCAGCAGGGGCTACGGGTCTGGCAATCAGCCCCAGCATTTT.

V and J are TRBV20-1 and TRBJ1-1, with TRBD1 as a possible D gene (6 bases). The CDR3 extends over 13 amino acids. Germline CDR1 and CDR2: DFQATT and SNEGSKA (reference sequence). V lost 1 base to trimming and J lost 1 base, with 7 bases between them. The CDR3 spells CSARGTANTEAFF. CDR3 nucleotides: TGCAGTGCTAGAGGGACAGCGAACACTGAAGCTTTCTTT.

V gene TRBV20-1 combines with J gene TRBJ1-2; D is unresolved. Trimming removed 3 bases from V and 4 bases from J, with 9 bases in between. This CDR3 is 12 amino acids long. In germline, CDR1 is DFQATT, CDR2 SNEGSKA (reference sequence). The CDR3 here is CSASTDSYGYTF. The DNA for the CDR3 is TGCAGTGCTAGTACAGACTCCTATGGCTACACCTTC.

The gene calls are TRBV30 and TRBJ1-2, with D possibly matching TRBD1 (5 bases). Germline CDR1 reads GTSNPN; CDR2 reads SVGIG (reference sequence). This CDR3 spans 14 amino acids. Deletions cut 4 bases from V and 8 bases from J, with 20 bases between. The CDR3 region is CAWTAAGRFYGYTF. The DNA of the CDR3 is TGTGCCTGGACAGCGGCGGGGCGGTTCTACGGCTACACCTTC.

A word on this clonotype: One junction end does not reproduce the germline sequence, and a read error may be involved. The genes are TRBV9 and TRBJ2-7; 8 positions agree with TRBD1. The V gene's germline CDR1 is SGDLS and CDR2 YYNGEE. This CDR3 is built from 15 residues. CDR3 residues: CASSAGTGRGYKQYF. The CDR3 DNA reads TGTGCCAGCAGCGCCGGGACAGGTAGGGGCTACAAGCAGTACTTC.

The V and J genes are TRBV6-6 and TRBJ1-2; D call uncertain. V gave up 2 bases and J gave up 4 bases, with 14 bases separating them. Per the germline V gene, CDR1 is MNHNY and CDR2 is SVGAGI (reference sequence). This CDR3 is built from 15 residues. CDR3 protein: CASSYPAVEVYGYTF. The DNA of the CDR3 is TGTGCCAGCAGTTACCCTGCGGTTGAGGTCTATGGCTACACCTTC.

This chain links TRBV20-1 with TRBJ1-5; 7 bases fit TRBD1. After removal of 7 bases from V and 2 bases from J, the junction contained 11 bases not matched to a gene. Germline V gene lookup returns CDR1 DFQATT and CDR2 SNEGSKA (reference sequence). This CDR3 is built from 15 residues. CDR3 region: CSGSGGGFGNQPQHF. As DNA, the CDR3 is TGCAGTGGCTCAGGGGGGGGGTTTGGCAATCAGCCCCAGCATTTT.

This clonotype came up a few times. The J gene is TRBJ2-5, the V gene TRBV7-3; D is perhaps TRBD2 (6 bases). From germline, CDR1 is SGHTA and CDR2 FQGTGA. Deletions cut 5 bases from V and 2 bases from J, with 15 bases between. This CDR3 is 15 amino acids long. The CDR3 nucleotides read TGTGCCAGCAGCCCCGAAGTAGGGAGGCAAGAGACCCAGTACTTC. This translates into CASSPEVGRQETQYF.

V and J are TRBV28 and TRBJ2-5; D gene unclear. Trimming took off 9 bases at V and 3 bases at J, with 11 bases between the two ends. The CDR3 consists of 12 residues. The germline V gene encodes CDR1 MDHEN and CDR2 SYDVKM. CDR3 in amino acids: CASSGWKETQYF. The CDR3, as DNA: TGTGCCAGTTCAGGTTGGAAAGAGACCCAGTACTTC. The full variable domain, completed using reference TRBV28 and TRBJ2-5, is DVKVTQSSRYLVKRTGEKVFLECVQDMDHENMFWYRQDPGLGLRLIYFSYDVKMKEKGDIPEGYSVSREKKERFSLILESASTNQTSMYLCASSGWKETQYFGPGTRLLVL.

The gene calls are TRBV4-1 and TRBJ2-1, with TRBD2 identical over 7 bases. Germline V gene sequence: CDR1 MGHRA, CDR2 YSYEKL. J lost 14 bases, V lost 4 bases, and 14 bases had no gene match. The CDR3 sequence is 14 residues long. The DNA for the CDR3 is TGCGCCAGCAGCCCCGCGACTGGCGGGAGTAGTGAGTTCTTC. Amino acids: CASSPATGGSSEFF.

This clonotype showed up just a few times. CDR3 nucleotide sequence: TGCGCCAGCAGCCAAGTACTAGCGGGAGGGCTCGGAAGGTTCGAGCAGTACTTC. This translates into CASSQVLAGGLGRFEQYF. The rearrangement joins TRBV4-1 to TRBJ2-7; 13 nucleotides line up with TRBD2. V was clipped by 1 base and J by 6 bases; unmatched bases: 12. Per the germline V gene, CDR1 is MGHRA and CDR2 is YSYEKL. This CDR3 has 18 residues.

This clonotype was detected once. V and J are TRBV7-9 and TRBJ2-1; 10 bases are a match to TRBD2. Germline values: CDR1 SEHNR, CDR2 FQNEAQ (reference sequence). V shed 5 bases and J 7 bases; nucleotides not matched to a gene: 5. The CDR3 length is 14 residues. The CDR3 DNA sequence: TGTGCCAGCAGCAGAGTAGCGGGAGGTAATGAGCAGTTCTTC. Translated: CASSRVAGGNEQFF. Full variable domain (remainder filled in from reference TRBV7-9 and TRBJ2-1): DTGVSQNPRHKITKRGQNVTFRCDPISEHNRLYWYRQTLGQGPEFLTYFQNEAQLEKSRLLSDRFSAERPKGSFSTLEIQRTEQGDSAMYLCASSRVAGGNEQFFGPGTRLTVL.

As to this clonotype: At one end the junction does not follow the germline gene, possibly because of a read error. The CDR3: CGVLSGYEQFF. CDR3 in DNA: TGCGGCGTGTTAAGTGGGTATGAGCAGTTCTTC. The chain uses TRBV29-1 and TRBJ2-1; no clear D. CDR3 length: 11 residues. The germline V gene encodes CDR1 SQVTM and CDR2 ANQGSEA.